This entry lists 4 T cell receptor beta chains sequenced from one sample in a study of T cells in Graves' hyperthyroidism and ophthalmopathy. Amplified TCR beta CDR3 regions derived from RNA transcripts. Using the HTBI primer set, a first-round RT-PCR was run on the TCR CDR3. One entry per CDR3 protein results from TCRdb running MiXCR on the multiplex PCR reads. Here the sample spans 370,000 or so distinct CDR3 sequences, 20% to 25% being singletons. Sequenced sample: blood. Receptors were obtained from a man aged 50 to 59 with Graves' hyperthyroidism.

This clonotype was observed a handful of times. J is TRBJ2-7 and V is TRBV19, with D maybe TRBD1 (5 bases). The CDR3 is made up of 14 amino acids. Germline V gene data show CDR1 as LNHDA and CDR2 as SQIVND (reference sequence). Deletions cut 5 bases from V and 2 bases from J, with 13 bases between. The CDR3 sequence: CASSVQGSTYEQYF. The DNA of the CDR3 is TGTGCCAGTAGTGTCCAGGGCAGTACCTACGAGCAGTACTTC.

V and J are TRBV2 and TRBJ1-5; D gene unclear. With 6 bases removed from V and 5 bases from J, the gap between germline ends came to 11 bases. Germline lookup yields CDR1 SNHLY and CDR2 FYNNEI. The CDR3 has 13 amino acids. CDR3 nucleotide sequence: TGTGCCAGCAGGGTGACATACTATCAGCCCCAGCATTTT. This translates into CASRVTYYQPQHF. The entire variable domain, with the rest obtained from reference TRBV2 and TRBJ1-5, is as follows: EPEVTQTPSHQVTQMGQEVILRCVPISNHLYFYWYRQILGQKVEFLVSFYNNEISEKSEIFDDQFSVERPDGSNFTLKIRSTKLEDSAMYFCASRVTYYQPQHFGDGTRLSIL.

A few counts support this clonotype. J is TRBJ2-3 and V is TRBV30, with D possibly being TRBD2 (5 bases). Looked up from germline, CDR1 is GTSNPN and CDR2 is SVGIG (reference sequence). This CDR3 is built from 13 residues. Trimming pared 3 bases from V and 2 bases from J, leaving 9 bases between. The CDR3 sequence: CAWRYGNTDTQYF. The DNA of the CDR3 is TGTGCCTGGAGGTACGGGAACACAGATACGCAGTATTTT. The full variable domain, completed using reference TRBV30 and TRBJ2-3, is SQTIHQWPATLVQPVGSPLSLECTVEGTSNPNLYWYRQAAGRGLQLLFYSVGIGQISSEVPQNLSASRPQDRQFILSSKKLLLSDSGFYLCAWRYGNTDTQYFGPGTRLTVL.

This clonotype was picked up a small number of times. The V and J genes are TRBV29-1 and TRBJ1-2, with 10 bases lining up with TRBD1. Losses at the gene ends were 7 bases for V and 8 bases for J; bases not matched to a gene: 7. The CDR3 is made up of 12 amino acids. The V gene's germline CDR1 is SQVTM and CDR2 ANQGSEA. This CDR3 reads CSGQTGGQGYTF. The CDR3, as DNA: TGCAGCGGACAGACAGGGGGCCAAGGCTACACCTTC.